This TCR beta chain originates from a study of blood T cells in healthy people across ages. Peripheral blood samples of about 10 milliliters were drawn from each donor. At least 7 million PBMCs were isolated per sample. A J-beta primer mix and a sample-barcoded 5' primer were used in a second PCR of roughly 6 to 12 cycles. A template-switch adaptor containing 12 random nucleotides labeled each cDNA molecule. TCRdb reprocessed the 5' RACE reads via MiXCR and lists one record per CDR3 protein. The sample holds some 920,000 distinct CDR3 sequences, 51% seen once. Germline CDR1 is MNHEY and CDR2 is SMNVEV (reference sequence). This CDR3 has 15 residues. V dropped 9 bases and J dropped 3; count of bases not matched to a gene: 11.

The receptor's source is a woman in her fifties or sixties in good health. The specimen sequenced was blood. The gene calls are TRBV27 and TRBJ2-3, with TRBD1 matching 8 bases. In DNA, the CDR3 is TGTGCCAGTCGTGACCAGGGGGCGGGGACAGATACGCAGTATTTT. Translation gives CASRDQGAGTDTQYF.